This T cell receptor beta chain was found in a study of CD8 T cells in Susac syndrome. General study results and limits: The study's TCR sequencing and HLA analysis drew on a certain number of individuals. That number was acknowledged as relatively small.

With respect to this clonotype: Its specificity is not known.

RNA in amounts of roughly 0.5 to 1 ug was reverse transcribed with random hexamers. One entry per CDR3 protein, called by TCRdb with MiXCR from the immunoSEQ multiplex PCR reads. Of about 200,000 distinct CDR3 sequences detected, 95% appear once; the ten largest clones hold 0.082%. Negative isolation was used for CD8+ and CD4+ T cells, and FACS enrichment was applied to TEMRA cells. The CDR3 is 13 amino acids. V lost 1 base to trimming and J lost 5 bases, with 11 bases between them. Germline V gene data show CDR1 as DFQATT and CDR2 as SNEGSKA (reference sequence). Input material: CD4+ T cells from PBMCs. The J gene is TRBJ2-5, the V gene TRBV20-1; D remains ambiguous. The source is a human donor with multiple sclerosis. In DNA, the CDR3 is TGCAGTGCTAGAGCCCTTCAGCTCGAGACCCAGTACTTC. Translated: CSARALQLETQYF.